The TCR beta chain under discussion was sequenced for a study of T cell repertoires in ileal Crohn's disease. Libraries were prepared by immunoSEQ multiplex PCR; TCRdb keeps only in-frame clonotypes and omits some of them. The data contain about 3,100 clones, 75% to 90% of them seen just once; the ten biggest clones take up roughly 4.6%. With respect to this clone: The antigen is not known.

Study-level points and caveats: All patients with clonality above 26.8% had endoscopic recurrence.

CDR1 and CDR2 (germline): SGHVS, FQNEAQ. The germline V and J ends were trimmed by 4 bases and 1 base, with 10 bases remaining between them. The CDR3 runs to 15 residues. Specified time point: neoterminal ileum biopsy at postoperative endoscopy, about 6 months after surgery. The rearrangement uses TRBV7-8 and TRBJ1-4; possible D gene TRBD1, 6 bases. Sequenced material: ileal tissue. The clonotype originates from an adult with Crohn's disease. Here the CDR3 reads CASSSPGQTNEKLFF. The CDR3 bases are TGTGCCAGCAGCTCGCCGGGACAAACTAATGAAAAACTGTTTTTT.